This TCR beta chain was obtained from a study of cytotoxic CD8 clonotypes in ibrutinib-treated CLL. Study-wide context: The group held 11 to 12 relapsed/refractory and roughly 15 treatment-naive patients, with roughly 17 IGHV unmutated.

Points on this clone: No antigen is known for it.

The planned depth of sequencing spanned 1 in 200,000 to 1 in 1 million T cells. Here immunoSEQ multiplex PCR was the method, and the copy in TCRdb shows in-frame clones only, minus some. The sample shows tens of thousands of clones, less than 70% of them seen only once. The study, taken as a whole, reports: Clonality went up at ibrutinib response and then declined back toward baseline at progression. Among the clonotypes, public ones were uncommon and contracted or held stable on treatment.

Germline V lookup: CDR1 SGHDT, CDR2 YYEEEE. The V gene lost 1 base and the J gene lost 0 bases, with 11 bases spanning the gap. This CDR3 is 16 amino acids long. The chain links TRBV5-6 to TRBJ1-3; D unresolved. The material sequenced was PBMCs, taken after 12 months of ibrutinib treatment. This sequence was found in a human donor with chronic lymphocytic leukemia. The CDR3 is CASSLIRRNSGNTIYF. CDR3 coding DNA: TGTGCCAGCAGCTTGATTCGCAGGAACTCTGGAAACACCATATATTTT.